What follows are 9 T cell receptor beta chains derived from one specimen sequenced in a study of T cell responses to AZD1222 COVID-19 vaccine. The assay was immunoSEQ multiplex PCR, and TCRdb's table has in-frame clones only and misses some. The data contain fewer than 100,000 clones, approximately 84% of them seen just once; the ten biggest clones take up 12% to 15%. The sample was peripheral blood, taken 28 days after the second AZD1222 dose. The receptor set was obtained from an adult who received the AZD1222 COVID-19 vaccine.

The chain combines TRBV9 with TRBJ2-5; 9 bases are a match to TRBD1. Trimming removed 0 bases from V and 4 bases from J; junction bases left unmatched: 7. The CDR3 covers 16 residues. Germline CDR1 reads SGDLS; CDR2 reads YYNGEE. This chain's CDR3 is CASSVGTGAAGETQYF. The CDR3 nucleotides are TGTGCCAGCAGCGTAGGGACAGGGGCCGCTGGAGAGACCCAGTACTTC. Drawing the rest from reference TRBV9 and TRBJ2-5, the complete variable domain is DSGVTQTPKHLITATGQRVTLRCSPRSGDLSVYWYQQSLDQGLQFLIQYYNGEERAKGNILERFSAQQFPDLHSELNLSSLELGDSALYFCASSVGTGAAGETQYFGPGTRLLVL.

This chain connects TRBV19 to TRBJ1-5; D is possibly TRBD1 (6 bases). This CDR3 is 15 amino acids long. V lost 7 bases, J lost 3 bases, and 16 bases lay in between. The germline CDR1 and CDR2 sequences are LNHDA and SQIVND (reference sequence). The CDR3 sequence: CASMQGGHYNQPQHF. CDR3 DNA: TGTGCCAGTATGCAAGGGGGGCACTACAATCAGCCCCAGCATTTT.

V is TRBV19 and J is TRBJ1-2, with TRBD1 as a possible D gene (5 bases). This CDR3 comprises 13 residues. Trimming removed 5 bases at V and 6 bases at J, with 13 bases between. Germline CDR1 and CDR2: LNHDA and SQIVND (reference sequence). The CDR3 DNA reads TGTGCCAGTAGTGCCCAGGGTGTTGATGGCTACACCTTC. Encoded protein: CASSAQGVDGYTF.

V and J are TRBV11-2 and TRBJ2-1; possibly TRBD2 for D (6 bases). The germline V and J ends were trimmed by 1 base and 9 bases, with 19 bases remaining between them. The germline gives CDR1 SGHAT, CDR2 FQNNGV. The CDR3 sequence is 16 residues long. CDR3 in amino acids: CASSLGSTGGVGEQFF. CDR3 sequence (DNA): TGTGCCAGCAGCTTAGGGTCGACGGGCGGGGTCGGTGAGCAGTTCTTC.

CDR3 sequence (DNA): TGCGCCAGCAGCCAAGGGGCTTGGCGGGAGACAGATACGCAGTATTTT. Translating it yields CASSQGAWRETDTQYF. The V gene is TRBV4-3, the J gene TRBJ2-3; TRBD2 agrees at 7 bases. After removal of 1 base from V and 3 bases from J, the junction contained 7 bases not matched to a gene. Germline V gives CDR1 LGHNA, CDR2 YSLEER. This CDR3 spans 16 amino acids.

V usage is TRBV28 and J usage is TRBJ2-5; 8 bases align to TRBD2. The CDR3 is 16 residues long. The germline V gene encodes CDR1 MDHEN and CDR2 SYDVKM. The trim removed 2 bases at V and 5 bases at J, leaving 10 bases unmatched. This CDR3 is CASSLELAAWEETQYF. CDR3 DNA sequence: TGTGCCAGCAGTTTAGAACTAGCGGCCTGGGAGGAGACCCAGTACTTC.

The chain recombines TRBV10-3 with TRBJ1-4; possibly TRBD1 for D (5 bases). The CDR3 runs 15 residues. CDR1 and CDR2 from the germline V gene are ENHRY and SYGVKD. V lost 0 bases to trimming and J lost 10 bases, with 15 bases between them. The CDR3 loop is CAISESNRLDAKLFF. In DNA form, the CDR3 reads TGTGCCATCAGTGAGTCGAACAGGTTGGACGCAAAACTGTTTTTT.

This chain links TRBV2 with TRBJ2-3; TRBD2 matches at 7 bases. J was trimmed by 2 bases and V by 1 base; bases with no gene match: 6. CDR1 and CDR2 (germline): SNHLY, FYNNEI. The CDR3 contains 16 residues. The DNA of the CDR3 is TGTGCCAGCAGTGAAGGGGGGAGGGCTTACACAGATACGCAGTATTTT. Amino acids: CASSEGGRAYTDTQYF.

V usage is TRBV19 and J usage is TRBJ1-1; no definite D call. The CDR3 loop spans 14 amino acids. Germline V CDR1 and CDR2: LNHDA, SQIVND (reference sequence). V shed 2 bases and J shed 0 bases, with 7 bases lying between them. The CDR3 DNA is TGTGCCAGTAGTATACCCAGAGTGAACACTGAAGCTTTCTTT. Translated, it gives CASSIPRVNTEAFF.